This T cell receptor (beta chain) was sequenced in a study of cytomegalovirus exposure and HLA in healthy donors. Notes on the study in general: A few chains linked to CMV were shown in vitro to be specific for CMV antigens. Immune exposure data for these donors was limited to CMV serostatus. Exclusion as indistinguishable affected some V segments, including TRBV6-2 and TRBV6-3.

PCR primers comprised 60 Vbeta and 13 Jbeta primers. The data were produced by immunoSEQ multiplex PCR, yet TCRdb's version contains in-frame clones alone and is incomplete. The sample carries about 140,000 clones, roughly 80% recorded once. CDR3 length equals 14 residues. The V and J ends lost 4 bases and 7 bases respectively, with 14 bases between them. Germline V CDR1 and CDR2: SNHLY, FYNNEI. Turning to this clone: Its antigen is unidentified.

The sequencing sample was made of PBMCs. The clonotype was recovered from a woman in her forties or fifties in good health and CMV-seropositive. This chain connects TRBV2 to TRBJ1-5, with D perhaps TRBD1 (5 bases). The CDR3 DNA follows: TGTGCCAGCAGTGGGGGGAGGGAACTCCAGCCCCAGCATTTT. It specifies CASSGGRELQPQHF.